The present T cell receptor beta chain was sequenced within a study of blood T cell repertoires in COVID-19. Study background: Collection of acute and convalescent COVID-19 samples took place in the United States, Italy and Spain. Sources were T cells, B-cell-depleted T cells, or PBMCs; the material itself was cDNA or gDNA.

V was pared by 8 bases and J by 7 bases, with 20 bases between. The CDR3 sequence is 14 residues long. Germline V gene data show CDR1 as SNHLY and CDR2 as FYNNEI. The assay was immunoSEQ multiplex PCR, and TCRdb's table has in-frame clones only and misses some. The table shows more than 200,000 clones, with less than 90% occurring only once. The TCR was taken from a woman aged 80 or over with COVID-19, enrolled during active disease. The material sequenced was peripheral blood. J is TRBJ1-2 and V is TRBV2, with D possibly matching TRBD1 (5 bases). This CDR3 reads CASYTAGYLGGYTF. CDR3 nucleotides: TGTGCCAGCTACACGGCAGGGTATTTGGGTGGCTACACCTTC.